The 26 T cell receptor beta chains reported below all come from one sample, sequenced in a study of shared T cell receptors in the human thymus. Assay used: immunoSEQ multiplex PCR; TCRdb lists only in-frame clones, some missing. The sample lists more than 300,000 clones, approximately 95% occurring once. Sequenced sample: thymocytes. The receptors come from a human donor.

This clone was counted a single time. The V gene is TRBV18, the J gene TRBJ1-1; no firm D call. Germline assignment: CDR1 KGHSH and CDR2 LQKENI. The CDR3 covers 13 residues. Trimming stripped 0 bases from V and 11 bases from J, with 13 bases between. The CDR3 region is CASSPPTLSDAFF. Written as DNA, the CDR3 is TGTGCCAGCTCACCACCAACGTTATCAGACGCTTTCTTT.

V gene TRBV28 combines with J gene TRBJ1-4; a possible D gene is TRBD1 (5 bases). From germline, CDR1 is MDHEN and CDR2 SYDVKM. CDR3 length equals 13 residues. Trimming cost V 6 bases and J 7 bases, with 12 bases left between them. CDR3 nucleotide sequence: TGTGCCAGCAGACCAGGCGGGGGTGAAAAACTGTTTTTT. As protein: CASRPGGGEKLFF. The whole variable domain, remainder taken from reference TRBV28 and TRBJ1-4, is DVKVTQSSRYLVKRTGEKVFLECVQDMDHENMFWYRQDPGLGLRLIYFSYDVKMKEKGDIPEGYSVSREKKERFSLILESASTNQTSMYLCASRPGGGEKLFFGSGTQLSVL.

The J gene is TRBJ2-1, the V gene TRBV7-2; 7 nucleotides align to TRBD1. CDR3 length: 17 residues. Unmatched junction bases numbered 13, after V lost 5 bases and J lost 3 bases. Germline assignment: CDR1 SGHTA and CDR2 FQGNSA. For the CDR3, the DNA is TGTGCCAGCAGCGGCCCAAAGGGGGCCCCGAGCTACAATGAGCAGTTCTTC. Translation: CASSGPKGAPSYNEQFF. The entire variable domain, with the rest obtained from reference TRBV7-2 and TRBJ2-1, is as follows: GAGVSQSPSNKVTEKGKDVELRCDPISGHTALYWYRQSLGQGLEFLIYFQGNSAPDKSGLPSDRFSAERTGGSVSTLTIQRTQQEDSAVYLCASSGPKGAPSYNEQFFGPGTRLTVL.

CDR3 nucleotide sequence: TGTGCCAGCAGCCAATTTGAGGTCCAGTTGGCCTACAATGAGCAGTTCTTC. Encoded protein: CASSQFEVQLAYNEQFF. The rearrangement links TRBV14 to TRBJ2-1, with D unresolved. CDR1 and CDR2 from the germline V gene are SGHDN and FVKESK. V lost 2 bases and J lost 2, with 16 bases in between. This CDR3 comprises 17 residues.

This clone was detected once. The chain employs TRBV27 and TRBJ1-2; the match to TRBD1 covers 7 bases. This CDR3 has 17 residues. The V segment lost 5 bases and the J segment 7 bases; nucleotides outside the gene matches: 19. Germline V CDR1 and CDR2: MNHEY, SMNVEV (reference sequence). In DNA form, the CDR3 reads TGTGCCAGCAGTCCCCACCTCCCAAGGGACAGCTTAGTTGGCTACACCTTC. This codes for CASSPHLPRDSLVGYTF.

The chain combines TRBV6-1 with TRBJ2-1, with no clear D. This CDR3 is built from 12 residues. Trimming removed 3 bases from V and 4 bases from J, with 4 bases in between. Per germline, CDR1 MNHNS and CDR2 SASEGT. CDR3 amino acids: CASSDLYNEQFF. The CDR3 DNA reads TGTGCCAGCAGTGACCTATACAATGAGCAGTTCTTC.

The V gene is TRBV28, the J gene TRBJ2-1, with D perhaps being TRBD1 or TRBD2 (5 bases each). This CDR3 is 13 amino acids long. Per germline, CDR1 MDHEN and CDR2 SYDVKM. Trimming shortened V by 10 bases and J by 5 bases, and 15 bases separated the two germline ends. CDR3 in amino acids: CATSRDGDNEQFF. CDR3 in DNA: TGTGCCACATCCCGGGACGGGGACAATGAGCAGTTCTTC.

The rearrangement joins TRBV28 to TRBJ2-7; possible D gene TRBD2, 5 bases. Germline V gene data show CDR1 as MDHEN and CDR2 as SYDVKM. The CDR3 runs 16 residues. Deletions cut 7 bases from V and 1 base from J, with 20 bases between. The CDR3 is CASTPTDPRGSYEQYF. DNA for the CDR3: TGTGCCAGCACCCCGACGGACCCTCGGGGTTCCTACGAGCAGTACTTC. The full variable domain, with the rest looked up from reference TRBV28 and TRBJ2-7, is DVKVTQSSRYLVKRTGEKVFLECVQDMDHENMFWYRQDPGLGLRLIYFSYDVKMKEKGDIPEGYSVSREKKERFSLILESASTNQTSMYLCASTPTDPRGSYEQYFGPGTRLTVT.

This chain connects TRBV11-3 to TRBJ2-3, with a possible D match to TRBD2 (6 bases). Per germline, CDR1 SGHNT and CDR2 YENEEA. Trimming shortened V by 4 bases and J by 3 bases, and 14 bases separated the two germline ends. CDR3 size: 15 residues. The DNA for the CDR3 is TGTGCCAGCAGCTCTTCCCCCGGACTAACAGATACGCAGTATTTT. This encodes CASSSSPGLTDTQYF.

The chain links TRBV7-6 to TRBJ2-1, with 11 bases lining up with TRBD2. Germline lookup yields CDR1 SGHVS and CDR2 FNYEAQ. The V segment lost 5 bases and the J segment 7 bases; nucleotides outside the gene matches: 4. This CDR3 contains 14 residues. CDR3 amino acids: CASSLLAGDNEQFF. CDR3 in DNA: TGTGCCAGCAGCCTACTAGCGGGAGATAATGAGCAGTTCTTC.

The CDR3 nucleotides read TGCAGCGTTCTGGCTTTAACAGGGCAATATGGCTACACCTTC. Protein product: CSVLALTGQYGYTF. The rearrangement links TRBV29-1 to TRBJ1-2, with D tentatively TRBD1 (6 bases). V gave up 5 bases and J gave up 5 bases, with 18 bases separating them. The CDR3 is made up of 14 amino acids. CDR1 is SQVTM and CDR2 is ANQGSEA in the germline V gene.

The gene calls are TRBV7-3 and TRBJ1-5; the D gene is possibly TRBD1 (5 bases). CDR1 and CDR2 from the germline V gene are SGHTA and FQGTGA. This CDR3 comprises 19 residues. Trimming pared 1 base from V and 0 bases from J, leaving 19 bases between. The CDR3 spells CASSLNRVTGSNSNQPQHF. In DNA, the CDR3 is TGTGCCAGCAGCTTAAATAGGGTAACAGGTTCAAATAGCAATCAGCCCCAGCATTTT.

V gene TRBV4-2 combines with J gene TRBJ2-5; D is unresolved. The CDR3 is 19 amino acids. Trimming cost V 0 bases and J 1 base, with 21 bases left between them. The germline gives CDR1 LGHNA, CDR2 YNFKEQ. The CDR3 nucleotides read TGTGCCAGCAGCCAAGATATCGCGGAGCGAGACCACTCCCAAGAGACCCAGTACTTC. Translating gives CASSQDIAERDHSQETQYF.

CDR3 nucleotides: TGTGCCAGCAGCGTAGTCGGGACAGAAGAGACCCAGTACTTC. Its protein product is CASSVVGTEETQYF. The V gene is TRBV9, the J gene TRBJ2-5; 7 positions agree with TRBD1. The trim removed 0 bases at V and 3 bases at J, leaving 2 bases unmatched. CDR1 is SGDLS and CDR2 is YYNGEE in the germline V gene. The CDR3 is made up of 14 amino acids.

The chain links TRBV5-6 to TRBJ2-2; 13 nucleotides align to TRBD2. CDR1 is SGHDT, CDR2 YYEEEE, per germline. This CDR3 has 16 residues. J lost 5 bases, V lost 4 bases, and 5 bases had no gene match. The DNA of the CDR3 is TGTGCCAGCAGCAGGACTAGCGGGAGCGAAACCGGGGAGCTGTTTTTT. Translation gives CASSRTSGSETGELFF.

The chain links TRBV19 to TRBJ2-7; no definite D call. This CDR3 comprises 13 residues. Germline CDR1 reads LNHDA; CDR2 reads SQIVND (reference sequence). V was shortened by 5 bases and J by 5 bases, with 13 bases between the two germline ends. CDR3 DNA sequence: TGTGCCAGTAGTGATCGGGTCTACCACGAGCAGTACTTC. Its translation: CASSDRVYHEQYF.

This chain connects TRBV7-2 to TRBJ2-7, with 7 nucleotides matching TRBD1. Germline V gene data show CDR1 as SGHTA and CDR2 as FQGNSA. This CDR3 has 18 residues. V gave up 1 base and J gave up 3 bases; unmatched junction bases: 15. CDR3 coding DNA: TGTGCCAGCAGCTTAGAGGGTGGTGGGGACAGACACTACTACGAGCAGTACTTC. Translating it yields CASSLEGGGDRHYYEQYF.

Concerning this clone: Compared with germline, one end of the junction differs, possibly owing to a read error. The rearrangement joins TRBV19 to TRBJ1-5; no clear D. The CDR3 has 12 amino acids. CDR1 and CDR2 (germline): LNHDA, SQIVND (reference sequence). CDR3 nucleotides: TGTGCCAGTAGTATAACCCCGGTGGACCTGATTTTT. This translates into CASSITPVDLIF. Looking up the rest from reference TRBV19 and TRBJ1-5 gives the full variable domain: DGGITQSPKYLFRKEGQNVTLSCEQNLNHDAMYWYRQDPGQGLRLIYYSQIVNDFQKGDIAEGYSVSREKKESFPLTVTSAQKNPTAFYLCASSITPVDLIFGDGTRLSIL.

A note on this clone: One junction end disagrees with the germline gene, perhaps due to a read error. V usage is TRBV28 and J usage is TRBJ2-1; 8 positions agree with TRBD2. Germline loops: CDR1 MDHEN, CDR2 SYDVKM. The CDR3 loop spans 16 amino acids. CDR3 coding DNA: TGTGCCAGCAGTCCCCTGAGCGGGGGCACCTACATTGAGCAGTTCTTC. Its protein product is CASSPLSGGTYIEQFF.

J is TRBJ1-1 and V is TRBV9; no firm D call. V was cut by 1 base and J by 3 bases, with 13 bases left in between. CDR1 is SGDLS and CDR2 is YYNGEE in the germline V gene. The CDR3 length is 15 residues. CDR3 in DNA: TGTGCCAGCAGCGTATTGCCGGGGAGGGACACTGAAGCTTTCTTT. Translating it yields CASSVLPGRDTEAFF.

The rearrangement joins TRBV2 to TRBJ2-1; 7 bases map to TRBD2. Germline V gene lookup returns CDR1 SNHLY and CDR2 FYNNEI. The CDR3 has 17 residues. The ends lost 4 bases at V and 5 bases at J; junction bases unmatched: 14. The CDR3 DNA follows: TGTGCCAGCAGTGTGACTAGCCGGAGGAAAACGAACAATGAGCAGTTCTTC. It is translated as CASSVTSRRKTNNEQFF.

The CDR3: CAWSVGRENTEAFF. The CDR3 DNA is TGTGCCTGGAGTGTAGGGAGGGAGAACACTGAAGCTTTCTTT. The genes are TRBV30 and TRBJ1-1; D remains ambiguous. The CDR3 is 14 amino acids. V was shortened by 0 bases and J by 1 base, with 9 bases between the two germline ends. Germline V gene lookup returns CDR1 GTSNPN and CDR2 SVGIG (reference sequence).

The chain uses TRBV9 and TRBJ2-1; D may be TRBD2 (8 bases). From germline, CDR1 is SGDLS and CDR2 YYNGEE. V gave up 1 base and J gave up 8 bases, with 22 bases separating them. The CDR3 consists of 17 residues. The CDR3 here is CASSVLQAGLGGDEQFF. CDR3 coding DNA: TGTGCCAGCAGCGTACTTCAGGCGGGACTAGGGGGCGATGAGCAGTTCTTC.

The gene calls are TRBV28 and TRBJ1-5; TRBD1 matches at 9 bases. Germline values: CDR1 MDHEN, CDR2 SYDVKM. The CDR3 is 18 residues long. Trimming removed 5 bases from V and 1 base from J; junction bases left unmatched: 12. The CDR3: CASSLDDRGKHSNQPQHF. The CDR3 DNA reads TGTGCCAGCAGTCTCGACGACAGGGGGAAGCACAGCAATCAGCCCCAGCATTTT.

J is TRBJ2-1 and V is TRBV28, with D possibly TRBD2 on 6 matching bases. The V gene's germline CDR1 is MDHEN and CDR2 SYDVKM. Trimming stripped 7 bases from V and 2 bases from J, with 21 bases between. The length of the CDR3 is 17 residues. CDR3 in DNA: TGTGCCAGCACCAGAGGATGGCTAGCGTCGACCTACAATGAGCAGTTCTTC. Translated: CASTRGWLASTYNEQFF.

The table lists this clone with a count of one. The V and J genes are TRBV30 and TRBJ2-7; D perhaps matches TRBD1 (5 bases). Trimming stripped 5 bases from V and 5 bases from J, with 16 bases between. Germline lookup yields CDR1 GTSNPN and CDR2 SVGIG (reference sequence). The length of the CDR3 is 13 residues. Here the CDR3 reads CAWAEAQVDEQYF. The CDR3 DNA sequence: TGTGCCTGGGCCGAGGCACAGGTAGACGAGCAGTACTTC. Drawing the rest from reference TRBV30 and TRBJ2-7, the complete variable domain is SQTIHQWPATLVQPVGSPLSLECTVEGTSNPNLYWYRQAAGRGLQLLFYSVGIGQISSEVPQNLSASRPQDRQFILSSKKLLLSDSGFYLCAWAEAQVDEQYFGPGTRLTVT.